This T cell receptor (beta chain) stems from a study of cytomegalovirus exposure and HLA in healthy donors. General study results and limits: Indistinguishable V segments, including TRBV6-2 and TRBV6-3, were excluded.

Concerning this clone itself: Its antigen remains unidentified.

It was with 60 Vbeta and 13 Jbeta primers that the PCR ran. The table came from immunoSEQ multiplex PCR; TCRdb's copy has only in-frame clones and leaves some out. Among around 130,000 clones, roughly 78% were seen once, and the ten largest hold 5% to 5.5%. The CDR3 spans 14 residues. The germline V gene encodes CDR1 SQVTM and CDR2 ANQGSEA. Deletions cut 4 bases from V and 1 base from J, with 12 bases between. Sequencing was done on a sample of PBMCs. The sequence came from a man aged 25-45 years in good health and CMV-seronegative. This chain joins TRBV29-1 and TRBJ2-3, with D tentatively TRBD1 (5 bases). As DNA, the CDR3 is TGCAGCGTTGCGGGTGGGGCTGGCACAGATACGCAGTATTTT. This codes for CSVAGGAGTDTQYF.